This TCR beta chain was documented in a study of metastatic and nonmetastatic thyroid tumors. The overall study: Repertoires from malignant and benign thyroid patients were compared across blood and tumor or nodule tissue. The study's findings and limits: Across blood and tumor, TCR beta diversity in malignant thyroid tumors was reportedly significantly higher than in benign nodules.

The CDR3 runs to 12 residues. Germline lookup yields CDR1 MDHEN and CDR2 SYDVKM. Trimming pared 10 bases from V and 10 bases from J, leaving 16 bases between. Patients underwent thyroid surgery, and none had received any treatment before it. Authors' methods: Building a distant-metastasis classifier for papillary thyroid cancer drew on CDR3 differences across clinicopathological groups. TCRdb reprocessed the PCR reads via MiXCR. These V and J calls are TCRdb output, not the study's own analysis. The sample records 55,000 to 75,000 clones, around 19% being singletons. This clone was observed many times. Its antigen is still unknown.

V is TRBV28 and J is TRBJ1-4; weak D call: TRBD1 (5 bases). The sample taken for sequencing was blood. The sequence was obtained from a female donor with papillary thyroid cancer or a benign thyroid nodule (not recorded which). Some clones in this sample may be carry-over from other donors' samples. CDR3: CATNPGGGKLFF. CDR3 nucleotides: TGTGCCACTAACCCGGGGGGTGGAAAACTGTTTTTT.